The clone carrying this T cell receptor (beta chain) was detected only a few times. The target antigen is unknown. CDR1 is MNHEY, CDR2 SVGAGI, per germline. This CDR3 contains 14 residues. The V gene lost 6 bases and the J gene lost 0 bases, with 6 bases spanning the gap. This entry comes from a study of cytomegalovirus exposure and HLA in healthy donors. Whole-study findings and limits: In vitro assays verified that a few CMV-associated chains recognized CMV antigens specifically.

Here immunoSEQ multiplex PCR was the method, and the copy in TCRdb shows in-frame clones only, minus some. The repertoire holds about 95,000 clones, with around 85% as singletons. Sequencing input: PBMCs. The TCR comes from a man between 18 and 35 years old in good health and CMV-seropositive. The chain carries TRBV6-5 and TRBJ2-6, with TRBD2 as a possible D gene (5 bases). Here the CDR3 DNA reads TGTGCCAGCAGGAGGGACTCTGGGGCCAACGTCCTGACTTTC. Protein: CASRRDSGANVLTF.